One and the same sample provided the 25 T cell receptor beta chains below, sequenced in a study of shared clonotypes between healthy human individuals. Measured with immunoSEQ multiplex PCR; TCRdb has only the in-frame clones, and not every one. The table includes over 750,000 clones, 95% to 97% detected once. Naive CD8 isolation took CD45RO-negative cells positively selected for CCR7 and excluded terminally differentiated effector memory CD45RA+ cells. Material for sequencing was naive CD8+ T cells sorted from blood. These receptors originate from a young man in good health.

The V and J genes are TRBV9 and TRBJ2-1; D possibly matches TRBD1 or TRBD2 (5 bases each). V was pared by 1 base and J by 8 bases, with 7 bases between. The CDR3 has 12 residues. The germline gives CDR1 SGDLS, CDR2 YYNGEE. This chain's CDR3 is CASSVMGDEQFF. DNA of the CDR3: TGTGCCAGCAGCGTAATGGGGGATGAGCAGTTCTTC.

V usage is TRBV11-2 and J usage is TRBJ2-7; D assignment may be TRBD1 or TRBD2 (5 bases each). CDR1 and CDR2 (germline): SGHAT, FQNNGV. The CDR3 is 14 residues long. Deletions cut 5 bases from V and 1 base from J, with 12 bases between. As DNA, the CDR3 is TGTGCCAGCAGCGAAGGGACGGTGTCCTACGAGCAGTACTTC. Protein: CASSEGTVSYEQYF.

The CDR3 region has the DNA TGTGCCAGCAGCAGCACAGGGGCGACCGGGGAGCTGTTTTTT. It translates to CASSSTGATGELFF. The genes are TRBV7-2 and TRBJ2-2; TRBD1 aligns across 7 bases. The J segment lost 5 bases and the V segment lost 5 bases, leaving 5 bases of the junction unmatched. The germline V gene encodes CDR1 SGHTA and CDR2 FQGNSA. The CDR3 length is 14 residues.

This chain joins TRBV6-1 and TRBJ2-1; unclear D gene. CDR3 length: 14 residues. Germline V gene data show CDR1 as MNHNS and CDR2 as SASEGT. V was clipped by 5 bases and J by 0 bases, with 8 bases between them. CDR3 protein: CASSPFSSYNEQFF. The CDR3 DNA is TGTGCCAGCAGTCCGTTTAGCTCCTACAATGAGCAGTTCTTC.

Details on this clone: The same CDR3 is also encoded by other DNA sequences in this sample. V and J are TRBV5-1 and TRBJ2-7, with 7 bases that match TRBD2. The CDR3 extends over 13 amino acids. Trimming cost V 2 bases and J 3 bases; bases outside gene matches: 2. CDR1 is SGHRS and CDR2 is YFSETQ in the germline V gene. CDR3 sequence reads: CASSFGGSYEQYF. The CDR3 region has the DNA TGCGCCAGCAGCTTTGGCGGGAGCTACGAGCAGTACTTC.

The chain combines TRBV7-9 with TRBJ2-1; 8 positions agree with TRBD1. Germline loops: CDR1 SEHNR, CDR2 FQNEAQ (reference sequence). CDR3 size: 14 residues. After removal of 2 bases from V and 8 bases from J, the junction contained 5 bases not matched to a gene. The CDR3 sequence: CASSLNPQGDEQFF. CDR3 nucleotides: TGTGCCAGCAGCTTAAATCCACAGGGGGATGAGCAGTTCTTC.

The chain links TRBV7-9 to TRBJ1-1, with D uncertain. Germline CDR1 and CDR2: SEHNR and FQNEAQ (reference sequence). The CDR3 loop spans 12 amino acids. Between the trimmed V and J ends, which lost 0 bases and 8 bases, there was a span of 7 bases. CDR3 residues: CASSLAALEAFF. The CDR3 bases are TGTGCCAGCAGCTTAGCGGCGCTGGAAGCTTTCTTT.

This sequence joins TRBV7-9 and TRBJ2-3, with 11 bases identical to TRBD2. Germline V gene data show CDR1 as SEHNR and CDR2 as FQNEAQ (reference sequence). The junction had 8 bases not matched to a gene; V was cut back by 5 bases and J by 4 bases. This CDR3 has 16 amino acids. The CDR3 DNA follows: TGTGCCAGCAGCCCTAAAGCTAGCGGGAGGTCAGATACGCAGTATTTT. Protein product: CASSPKASGRSDTQYF.

V and J are TRBV2 and TRBJ2-7; D may be TRBD2 (7 bases). Looked up from germline, CDR1 is SNHLY and CDR2 is FYNNEI. Trimming cost V 10 bases and J 7 bases, with 20 bases left between them. The CDR3 has 13 residues. CDR3 loop: CAITGRGSGEQYF. The DNA of the CDR3 is TGTGCCATCACAGGGAGGGGTAGCGGAGAGCAGTACTTC.

The gene calls are TRBV2 and TRBJ1-4; TRBD1 matches 9 bases. The CDR3 totals 14 residues. Germline CDR1 SNHLY, CDR2 FYNNEI. V lost 6 bases and J lost 8; bases outside the gene matches: 7. The DNA of the CDR3 is TGTGCCAGCAGCGCCGGGACAGGGTACGAAAAACTGTTTTTT. Residues: CASSAGTGYEKLFF.

This clone was found once. The V call is TRBV6-6, the J call TRBJ2-2, with 9 bases aligning to TRBD2. V lost 6 bases, J lost 4 bases, and 9 bases stayed unmatched. There are 16 residues in the CDR3. Germline V gives CDR1 MNHNY, CDR2 SVGAGI (reference sequence). In DNA, the CDR3 is TGTGCCAGCAGCTTAGCGGGAGCAGGTATCACCGGGGAGCTGTTTTTT. Protein product: CASSLAGAGITGELFF.

This chain links TRBV27 with TRBJ2-5; possible D gene TRBD2, 6 bases. This CDR3 is built from 14 residues. CDR1 and CDR2 from the germline V gene are MNHEY and SMNVEV (reference sequence). V was clipped by 6 bases and J by 4 bases, with 15 bases between them. The CDR3 region has the DNA TGTGCCAGCAGCCCCCGGGGAGGAGGAGAGACCCAGTACTTC. This codes for CASSPRGGGETQYF.

V is TRBV7-9 and J is TRBJ2-7; D is unresolved. The CDR3 loop spans 13 amino acids. V was pared by 6 bases and J by 0 bases, with 9 bases between. From germline, CDR1 is SEHNR and CDR2 FQNEAQ (reference sequence). The CDR3 DNA reads as TGTGCCAGCAGTGCCCTACCCTCCTACGAGCAGTACTTC. Amino acid sequence: CASSALPSYEQYF.

This chain uses TRBV27 with TRBJ2-2; D is ambiguous. The CDR3 covers 13 residues. The V and J ends lost 2 bases and 9 bases respectively, with 10 bases between them. Germline CDR1 and CDR2: MNHEY and SMNVEV (reference sequence). CDR3 amino acids: CASSLGLARELFF. CDR3 in DNA: TGTGCCAGCAGTTTAGGTCTCGCCCGGGAGCTGTTTTTT.

In DNA, the CDR3 is TGTGCCAGCACCGGAGATGGGGGCCTCTATGGCTACACCTTC. Encoded protein: CASTGDGGLYGYTF. The chain couples TRBV6-5 to TRBJ1-2, with a possible D match to TRBD1 (6 bases). The CDR3 spans 14 residues. V was cut by 7 bases and J by 4 bases, with 16 bases left in between. Germline CDR1 reads MNHEY; CDR2 reads SVGAGI.

The chain carries TRBV30 and TRBJ1-5; D might be TRBD1 (5 bases). The CDR3 runs 15 residues. V was cut by 3 bases and J by 5 bases, with 17 bases left in between. Germline V gene lookup returns CDR1 GTSNPN and CDR2 SVGIG (reference sequence). The CDR3 DNA is TGTGCCTGGAGACCACAGAATGGGGGGGATCAGCCCCAGCATTTT. It specifies CAWRPQNGGDQPQHF.

The V and J genes are TRBV11-3 and TRBJ2-6, with D tentatively TRBD2 (6 bases). Looked up from germline, CDR1 is SGHNT and CDR2 is YENEEA. Trimming left V 6 bases short and J 4 bases short, with 13 bases between. The CDR3 extends over 15 amino acids. Written as DNA, the CDR3 is TGTGCCAGCAGTCCAGGAGGGCCCGGGGCCAACGTCCTGACTTTC. It translates to CASSPGGPGANVLTF.

The chain recombines TRBV7-8 with TRBJ2-7; possibly TRBD1 or TRBD2 for D (5 bases each). The germline CDR1 and CDR2 sequences are SGHVS and FQNEAQ. The CDR3 runs to 13 residues. Trimming pared 6 bases from V and 2 bases from J, leaving 11 bases between. CDR3 DNA sequence: TGTGCCAGCAGGCGCAGGGAGACCTACGAGCAGTACTTC. This translates into CASRRRETYEQYF.

The genes are TRBV28 and TRBJ2-5; 14 positions agree with TRBD2. V was pared by 5 bases and J by 5 bases, with 1 base of the junction left unmatched. The germline V gene encodes CDR1 MDHEN and CDR2 SYDVKM. The CDR3 is 14 residues long. CDR3 region: CASSRTSGRETQYF. In DNA form, the CDR3 reads TGTGCCAGCAGTCGGACTAGCGGGAGGGAGACCCAGTACTTC.

The chain carries TRBV7-9 and TRBJ2-1, with 7 positions matching TRBD2. V lost 5 bases to trimming and J lost 5 bases; unmatched junction nucleotides: 12. Germline lookup yields CDR1 SEHNR and CDR2 FQNEAQ (reference sequence). The CDR3 has 16 amino acids. The CDR3 nucleotides are TGTGCCAGCAGCAGACTAGCAGATTCCCGAAACAATGAGCAGTTCTTC. This codes for CASSRLADSRNNEQFF.

The V and J genes are TRBV29-1 and TRBJ2-7, with D possibly matching TRBD2 (7 bases). Per germline, CDR1 SQVTM and CDR2 ANQGSEA. The CDR3 loop spans 12 amino acids. Trimming cost V 7 bases and J 5 bases, with 15 bases left between them. CDR3 bases: TGCAGCGCTCAAGGGGGGGTTAACGAGCAGTACTTC. This gives the protein CSAQGGVNEQYF.

The genes are TRBV29-1 and TRBJ2-3, with unresolved D. CDR1 is SQVTM and CDR2 is ANQGSEA in the germline V gene. CDR3 size: 11 residues. V dropped 4 bases and J dropped 6 bases, with 8 bases sitting between them. CDR3 loop: CSVVFRDTQYF. The CDR3 bases are TGCAGCGTTGTATTTAGGGATACGCAGTATTTT.

V and J are TRBV28 and TRBJ2-7; D remains unclear. The CDR3 is 14 amino acids. V lost 5 bases to trimming and J lost 5 bases, with 16 bases between them. CDR1 is MDHEN and CDR2 is SYDVKM in the germline V gene. Here the CDR3 reads CASSHRSLTHEQYF. As DNA, the CDR3 is TGTGCCAGCAGTCACCGATCTCTTACCCACGAGCAGTACTTC.

The sample holds one count of this clone. CDR3 sequence (DNA): TGTGCCAGCAACCCGAGCCGGGACTATAGCCGGTACTTC. Translating gives CASNPSRDYSRYF. The V and J genes are TRBV28 and TRBJ2-4; 7 nucleotides agree with TRBD2. The V segment lost 7 bases and the J segment 15 bases; nucleotides outside the gene matches: 15. The CDR3 runs to 13 residues. Germline V gives CDR1 MDHEN, CDR2 SYDVKM.

The chain couples TRBV27 to TRBJ2-7; a possible D gene is TRBD2 (5 bases). Germline-derived CDR1 and CDR2 are MNHEY and SMNVEV (reference sequence). This CDR3 spans 15 amino acids. Trimming took off 5 bases at V and 3 bases at J, with 17 bases between the two ends. CDR3 sequence: CASSPSNTRYYEQYF. In DNA, the CDR3 is TGTGCCAGCAGTCCCTCTAATACTAGATACTACGAGCAGTACTTC.